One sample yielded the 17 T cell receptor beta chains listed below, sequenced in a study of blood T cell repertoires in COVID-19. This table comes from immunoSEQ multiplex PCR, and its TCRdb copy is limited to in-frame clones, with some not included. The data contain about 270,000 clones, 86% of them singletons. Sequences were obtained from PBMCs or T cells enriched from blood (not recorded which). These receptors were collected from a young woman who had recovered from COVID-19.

The CDR3 bases are TGCAGCGTTGGGGACAGCGGGTATGGCGAGCAGTACTTC. This gives the protein CSVGDSGYGEQYF. This chain uses TRBV29-1 with TRBJ2-7; D perhaps matches TRBD1 (7 bases). The CDR3 is made up of 13 amino acids. Germline loops: CDR1 SQVTM, CDR2 ANQGSEA. The V end was cut by 4 bases, the J end by 6 bases, with 16 bases between.

The CDR3 region is CASAGDRYEQYF. The CDR3 bases are TGTGCCAGTGCAGGGGATCGGTACGAGCAGTACTTC. This rearrangement joins TRBV19 to TRBJ2-7; possible D gene TRBD1, 6 bases. Trimming left V 8 bases short and J 4 bases short, with 12 bases between. Per the germline V gene, CDR1 is LNHDA and CDR2 is SQIVND (reference sequence). This CDR3 has 12 residues.

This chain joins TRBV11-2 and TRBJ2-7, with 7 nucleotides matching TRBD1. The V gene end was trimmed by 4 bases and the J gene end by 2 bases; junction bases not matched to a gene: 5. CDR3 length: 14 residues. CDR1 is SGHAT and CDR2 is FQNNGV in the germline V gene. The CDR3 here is CASSWTGQTYEQYF. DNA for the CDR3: TGTGCCAGCAGCTGGACGGGACAGACCTACGAGCAGTACTTC.

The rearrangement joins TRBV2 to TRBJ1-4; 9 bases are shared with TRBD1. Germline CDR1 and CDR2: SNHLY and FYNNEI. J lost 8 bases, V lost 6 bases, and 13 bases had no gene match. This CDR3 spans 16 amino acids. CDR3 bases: TGTGCCAGCAGAGGACAGGGGCGGGGCAATAACGAAAAACTGTTTTTT. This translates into CASRGQGRGNNEKLFF.

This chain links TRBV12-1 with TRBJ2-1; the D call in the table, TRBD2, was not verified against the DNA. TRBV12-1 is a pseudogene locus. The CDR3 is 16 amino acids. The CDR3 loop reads CASSTCLADSYNEQFF. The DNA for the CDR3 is TGTGCCAGCAGCACATGTCTAGCGGACTCCTACAATGAGCAGTTCTTC.

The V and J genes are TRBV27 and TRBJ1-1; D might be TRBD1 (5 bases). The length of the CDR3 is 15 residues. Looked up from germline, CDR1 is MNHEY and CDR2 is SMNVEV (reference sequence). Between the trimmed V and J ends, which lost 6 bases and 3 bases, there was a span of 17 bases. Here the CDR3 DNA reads TGTGCCAGCAGCCCCAACCCGGACATATACACTGAAGCTTTCTTT. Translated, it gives CASSPNPDIYTEAFF.

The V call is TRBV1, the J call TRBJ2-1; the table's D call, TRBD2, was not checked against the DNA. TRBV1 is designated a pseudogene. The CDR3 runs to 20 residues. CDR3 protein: CTSSQLQGVRTSGRADEQFF. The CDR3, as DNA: TGCACCAGCAGCCAGCTACAGGGGGTTCGGACTAGCGGGAGGGCAGATGAGCAGTTCTTC.

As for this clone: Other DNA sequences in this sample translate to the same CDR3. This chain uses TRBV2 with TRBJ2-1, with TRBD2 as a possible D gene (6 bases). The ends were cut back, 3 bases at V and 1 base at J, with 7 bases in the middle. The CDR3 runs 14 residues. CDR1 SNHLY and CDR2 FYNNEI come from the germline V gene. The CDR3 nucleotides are TGTGCCAGCAGTGAGCTAGCGTCCTACAATGAGCAGTTCTTC. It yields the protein CASSELASYNEQFF.

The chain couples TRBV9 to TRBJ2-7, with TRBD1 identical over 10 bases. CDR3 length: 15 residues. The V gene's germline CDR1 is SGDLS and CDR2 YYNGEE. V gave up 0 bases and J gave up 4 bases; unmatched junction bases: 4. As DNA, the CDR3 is TGTGCCAGCAGCGTAGAAGGGACAGGGGTTTACGAGCAGTACTTC. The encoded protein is CASSVEGTGVYEQYF.

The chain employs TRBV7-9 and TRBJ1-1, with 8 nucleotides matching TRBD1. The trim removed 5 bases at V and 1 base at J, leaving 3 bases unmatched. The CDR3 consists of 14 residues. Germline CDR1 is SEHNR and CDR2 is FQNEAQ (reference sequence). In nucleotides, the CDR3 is TGTGCCAGCAGCCCGGGACAGGAGAACACTGAAGCTTTCTTT. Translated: CASSPGQENTEAFF.

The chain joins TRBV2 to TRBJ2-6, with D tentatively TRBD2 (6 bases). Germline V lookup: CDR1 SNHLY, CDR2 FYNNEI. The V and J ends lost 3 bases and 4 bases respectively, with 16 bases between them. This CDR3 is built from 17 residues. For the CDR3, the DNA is TGTGCCAGCAGTGAGGGGTTTTCGGGGGACGGGGCCAACGTCCTGACTTTC. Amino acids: CASSEGFSGDGANVLTF.

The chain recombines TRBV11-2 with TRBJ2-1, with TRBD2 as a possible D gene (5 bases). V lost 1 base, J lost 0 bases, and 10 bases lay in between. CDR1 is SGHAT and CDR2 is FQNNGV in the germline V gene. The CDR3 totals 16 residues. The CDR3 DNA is TGTGCCAGCAGCTTAGCGCCTGGGAGCTCCTACAATGAGCAGTTCTTC. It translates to CASSLAPGSSYNEQFF.

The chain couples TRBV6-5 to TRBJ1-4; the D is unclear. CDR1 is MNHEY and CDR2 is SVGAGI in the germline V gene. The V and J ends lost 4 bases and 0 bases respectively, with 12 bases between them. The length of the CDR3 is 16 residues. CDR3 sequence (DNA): TGTGCCAGCAGTTCTCAGAAGATTGCAACTAATGAAAAACTGTTTTTT. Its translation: CASSSQKIATNEKLFF.

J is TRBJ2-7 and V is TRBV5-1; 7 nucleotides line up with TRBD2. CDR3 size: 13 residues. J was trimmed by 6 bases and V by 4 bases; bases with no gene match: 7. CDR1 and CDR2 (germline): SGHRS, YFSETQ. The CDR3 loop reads CASSPSGVVEQYF. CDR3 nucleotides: TGCGCCAGCAGCCCGAGCGGGGTAGTCGAGCAGTACTTC. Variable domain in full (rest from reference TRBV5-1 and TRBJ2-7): KAGVTQTPRYLIKTRGQQVTLSCSPISGHRSVSWYQQTPGQGLQFLFEYFSETQRNKGNFPGRFSGRQFSNSRSEMNVSTLELGDSALYLCASSPSGVVEQYFGPGTRLTVT.

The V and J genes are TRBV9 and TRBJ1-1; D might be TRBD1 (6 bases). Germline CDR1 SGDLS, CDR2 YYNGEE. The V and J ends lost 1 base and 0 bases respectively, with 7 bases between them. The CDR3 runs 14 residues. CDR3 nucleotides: TGTGCCAGCAGCGTAAAGGGGGTGAACACTGAAGCTTTCTTT. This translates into CASSVKGVNTEAFF.

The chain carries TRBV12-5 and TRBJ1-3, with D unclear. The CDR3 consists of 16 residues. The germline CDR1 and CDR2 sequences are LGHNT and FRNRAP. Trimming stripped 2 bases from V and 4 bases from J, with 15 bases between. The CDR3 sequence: CASGLPGRVRGNTIYF. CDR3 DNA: TGTGCTAGTGGTTTGCCGGGGAGGGTCAGGGGAAACACCATATATTTT. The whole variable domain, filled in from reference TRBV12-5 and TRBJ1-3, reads DARVTQTPRHKVTEMGQEVTMRCQPILGHNTVFWYRQTMMQGLELLAYFRNRAPLDDSGMPKDRFSAEMPDATLATLKIQPSEPRDSAVYFCASGLPGRVRGNTIYFGEGSWLTVV.

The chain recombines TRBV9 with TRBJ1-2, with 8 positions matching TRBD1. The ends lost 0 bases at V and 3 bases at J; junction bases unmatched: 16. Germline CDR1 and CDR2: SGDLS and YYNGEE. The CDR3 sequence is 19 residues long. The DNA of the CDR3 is TGTGCCAGCAGCGTAGCAGGGGGCCAAAGAGACATAGGCGACTATGGCTACACCTTC. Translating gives CASSVAGGQRDIGDYGYTF. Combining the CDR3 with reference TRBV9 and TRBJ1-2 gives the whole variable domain DSGVTQTPKHLITATGQRVTLRCSPRSGDLSVYWYQQSLDQGLQFLIQYYNGEERAKGNILERFSAQQFPDLHSELNLSSLELGDSALYFCASSVAGGQRDIGDYGYTFGSGTRLTVV.